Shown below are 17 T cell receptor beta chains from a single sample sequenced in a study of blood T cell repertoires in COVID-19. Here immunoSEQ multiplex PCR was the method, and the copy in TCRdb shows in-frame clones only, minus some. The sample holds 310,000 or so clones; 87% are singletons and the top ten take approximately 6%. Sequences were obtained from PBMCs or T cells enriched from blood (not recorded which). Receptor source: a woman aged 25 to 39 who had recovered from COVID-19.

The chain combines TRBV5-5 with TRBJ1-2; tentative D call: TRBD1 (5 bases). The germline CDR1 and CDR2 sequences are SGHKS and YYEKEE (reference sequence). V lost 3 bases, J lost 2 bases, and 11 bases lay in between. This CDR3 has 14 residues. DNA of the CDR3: TGTGCCAGCAGCTCAGGACATCTAAACTATGGCTACACCTTC. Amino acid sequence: CASSSGHLNYGYTF.

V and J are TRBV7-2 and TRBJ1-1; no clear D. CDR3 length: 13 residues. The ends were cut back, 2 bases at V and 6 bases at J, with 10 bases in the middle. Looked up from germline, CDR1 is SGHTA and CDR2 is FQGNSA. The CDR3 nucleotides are TGTGCCAGCAGCTTAAAGTTTGCAGCTGAAGCTTTCTTT. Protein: CASSLKFAAEAFF. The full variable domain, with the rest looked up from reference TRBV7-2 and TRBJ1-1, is GAGVSQSPSNKVTEKGKDVELRCDPISGHTALYWYRQSLGQGLEFLIYFQGNSAPDKSGLPSDRFSAERTGGSVSTLTIQRTQQEDSAVYLCASSLKFAAEAFFGQGTRLTVV.

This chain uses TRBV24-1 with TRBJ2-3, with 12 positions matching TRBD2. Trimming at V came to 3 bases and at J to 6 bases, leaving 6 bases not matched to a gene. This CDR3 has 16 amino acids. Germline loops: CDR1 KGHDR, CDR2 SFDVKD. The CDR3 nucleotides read TGTGCCACCAGTGATCCTAGCGGGGGGGCAGGGGATACGCAGTATTTT. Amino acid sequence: CATSDPSGGAGDTQYF.

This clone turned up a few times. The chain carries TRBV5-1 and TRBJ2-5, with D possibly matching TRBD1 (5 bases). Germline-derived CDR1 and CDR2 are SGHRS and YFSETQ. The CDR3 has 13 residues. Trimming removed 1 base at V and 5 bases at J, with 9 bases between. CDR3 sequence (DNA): TGCGCCAGCAGCTTGTCAGGGTTTGAGACCCAGTACTTC. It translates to CASSLSGFETQYF.

For the CDR3, the DNA is TGCGCCAGCAGCTTGGCCCCACTAGGTACCCAACAAGGATTCCGCAATCAGCCCCAGCATTTT. Encoded protein: CASSLAPLGTQQGFRNQPQHF. The rearrangement uses TRBV5-1 and TRBJ1-5; D not certain. Trimming took off 0 bases at V and 2 bases at J, with 27 bases between the two ends. Germline CDR1 and CDR2: SGHRS and YFSETQ. The CDR3 extends over 21 amino acids.

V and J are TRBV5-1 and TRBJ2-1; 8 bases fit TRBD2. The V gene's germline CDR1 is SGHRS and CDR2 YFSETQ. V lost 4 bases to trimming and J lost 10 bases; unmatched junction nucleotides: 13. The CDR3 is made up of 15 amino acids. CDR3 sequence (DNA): TGCGCCAGCAGCCAGGAGGCGGGGGGCCGCCTCGAGCAGTTCTTC. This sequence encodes CASSQEAGGRLEQFF.

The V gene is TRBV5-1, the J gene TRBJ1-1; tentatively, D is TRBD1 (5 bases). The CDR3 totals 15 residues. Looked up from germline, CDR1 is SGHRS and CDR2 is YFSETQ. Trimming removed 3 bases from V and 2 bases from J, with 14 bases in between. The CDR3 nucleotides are TGCGCCAGCAGCTCGCAGGGACTAAGTAACACTGAAGCTTTCTTT. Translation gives CASSSQGLSNTEAFF.

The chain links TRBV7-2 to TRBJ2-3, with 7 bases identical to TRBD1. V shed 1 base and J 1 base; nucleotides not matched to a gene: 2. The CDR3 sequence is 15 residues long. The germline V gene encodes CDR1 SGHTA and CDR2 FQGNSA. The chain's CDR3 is CASSLGQGRTDTQYF. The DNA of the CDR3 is TGTGCCAGCAGCTTAGGACAGGGACGCACAGATACGCAGTATTTT.

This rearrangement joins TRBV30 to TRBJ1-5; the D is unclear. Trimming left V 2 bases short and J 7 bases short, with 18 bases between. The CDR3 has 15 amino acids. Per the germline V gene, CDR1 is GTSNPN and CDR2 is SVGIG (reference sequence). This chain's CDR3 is CAWSPPGGNGQPQHF. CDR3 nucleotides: TGTGCCTGGAGTCCCCCCGGAGGGAACGGCCAGCCCCAGCATTTT.

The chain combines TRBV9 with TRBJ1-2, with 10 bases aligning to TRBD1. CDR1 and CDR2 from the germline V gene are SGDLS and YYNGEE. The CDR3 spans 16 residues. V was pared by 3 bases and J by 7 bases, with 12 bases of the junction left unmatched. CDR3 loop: CASSAGQGQGFPGYTF. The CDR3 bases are TGTGCCAGCAGCGCCGGACAGGGACAGGGGTTTCCTGGCTACACCTTC.

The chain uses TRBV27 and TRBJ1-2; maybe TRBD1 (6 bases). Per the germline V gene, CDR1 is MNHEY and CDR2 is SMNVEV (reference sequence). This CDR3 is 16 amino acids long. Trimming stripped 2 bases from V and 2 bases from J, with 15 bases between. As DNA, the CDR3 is TGTGCCAGCAGTTTACTAGGGACAAGCGAAAACTATGGCTACACCTTC. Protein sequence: CASSLLGTSENYGYTF.

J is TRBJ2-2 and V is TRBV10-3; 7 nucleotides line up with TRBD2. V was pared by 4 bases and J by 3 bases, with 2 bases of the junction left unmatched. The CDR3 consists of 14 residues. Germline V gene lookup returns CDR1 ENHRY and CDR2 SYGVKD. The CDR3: CAISAGGDTGELFF. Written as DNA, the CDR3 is TGTGCCATCAGTGCGGGGGGTGACACCGGGGAGCTGTTTTTT.

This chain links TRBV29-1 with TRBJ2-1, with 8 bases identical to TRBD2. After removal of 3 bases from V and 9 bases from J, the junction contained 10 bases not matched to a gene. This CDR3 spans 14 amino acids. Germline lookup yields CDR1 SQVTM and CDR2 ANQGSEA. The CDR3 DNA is TGCAGCGTTGATCAACTAGCCGGGAGGGGTGAGCAGTTCTTC. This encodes CSVDQLAGRGEQFF.

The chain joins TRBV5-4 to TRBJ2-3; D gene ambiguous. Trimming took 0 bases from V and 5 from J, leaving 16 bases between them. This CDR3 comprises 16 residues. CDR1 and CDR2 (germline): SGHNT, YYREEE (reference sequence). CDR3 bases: TGTGCCAGCAGCTTGGGTGCGGTCCTAACCCAAGATACGCAGTATTTT. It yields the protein CASSLGAVLTQDTQYF.

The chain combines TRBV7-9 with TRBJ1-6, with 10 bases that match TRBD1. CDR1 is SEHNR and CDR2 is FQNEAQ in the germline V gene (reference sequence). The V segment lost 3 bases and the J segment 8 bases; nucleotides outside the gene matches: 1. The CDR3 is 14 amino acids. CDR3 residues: CASSFGTGDSPLHF. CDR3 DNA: TGTGCCAGCAGCTTTGGGACAGGGGATTCACCCCTCCACTTT.

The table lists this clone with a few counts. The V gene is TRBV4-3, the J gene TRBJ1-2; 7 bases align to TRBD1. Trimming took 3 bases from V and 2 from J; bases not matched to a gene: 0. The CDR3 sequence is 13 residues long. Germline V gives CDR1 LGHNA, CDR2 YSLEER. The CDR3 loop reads CASSQGQNYGYTF. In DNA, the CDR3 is TGCGCCAGCAGCCAGGGACAGAACTATGGCTACACCTTC.

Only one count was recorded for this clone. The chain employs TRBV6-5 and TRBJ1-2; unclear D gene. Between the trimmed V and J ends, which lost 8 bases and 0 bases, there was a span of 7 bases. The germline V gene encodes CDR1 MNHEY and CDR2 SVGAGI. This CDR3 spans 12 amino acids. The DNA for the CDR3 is TGTGCCAGCTCCCTAGCTAACTATGGCTACACCTTC. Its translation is CASSLANYGYTF.